One and the same sample provided the 26 T cell receptor beta chains below, sequenced in a study of shared clonotypes between healthy human individuals. Some clones are missing from TCRdb's copy, which holds only in-frame ones; the method was immunoSEQ multiplex PCR. The data show roughly 410,000 clones, 90% to 97% seen once. Material for sequencing was memory CD8+ T cells sorted from blood. The sample's subset: CD45RO+ cells pooled with CCR7-negative TemRA cells. The receptors stem from a young man in good health.

As to this clone: Other DNA sequences of this sample code for an identical CDR3. Here the CDR3 DNA reads TGCAGTGCTACGACAGATACGCAGTATTTT. Its protein product is CSATTDTQYF. The V call is TRBV20-1, the J call TRBJ2-3; D gene uncertain. The V end lost 4 bases, the J end lost 3 bases, and 2 bases lay between the germline ends. CDR1 is DFQATT, CDR2 SNEGSKA, per germline (reference sequence). The CDR3 loop spans 10 amino acids.

This clone has a single count. Other DNA sequences from this sample encode an identical CDR3 as well. V gene TRBV5-1 combines with J gene TRBJ1-1; 9 bases match TRBD1. This CDR3 spans 14 amino acids. J gave up 6 bases and V 3 bases, and 6 bases lay outside the gene matches. Germline CDR1 is SGHRS and CDR2 is YFSETQ. CDR3 DNA sequence: TGCGCCAGCAGCTCCACAGGGGGCCGTGCTGAAGCTTTCTTT. As protein: CASSSTGGRAEAFF.

J is TRBJ2-1 and V is TRBV15; D possibly matches TRBD1 or TRBD2 (5 bases each). The CDR3 sequence is 14 residues long. Trimming shortened V by 5 bases and J by 10 bases, and 18 bases separated the two germline ends. In germline, CDR1 is LNHNV, CDR2 YYDKDF (reference sequence). The CDR3 bases are TGTGCCACCAGCGTCCGGGATGGGGCGGGCGAGCAGTTCTTC. It encodes CATSVRDGAGEQFF.

This rearrangement joins TRBV6-5 to TRBJ1-3; 7 nucleotides agree with TRBD1. With 2 bases clipped from V and 3 bases from J, the junction kept 7 bases outside the gene matches. From germline, CDR1 is MNHEY and CDR2 SVGAGI. The CDR3 has 16 residues. The CDR3 sequence is CASSYLKTGLGNTIYF. CDR3 in DNA: TGTGCCAGCAGTTACCTAAAGACAGGGCTTGGAAACACCATATATTTT.

This clone was counted once. The rearrangement joins TRBV27 to TRBJ2-1; tentative D call: TRBD1 (7 bases). Trimming cost V 7 bases and J 6 bases, with 13 bases left between them. In germline, CDR1 is MNHEY, CDR2 SMNVEV (reference sequence). The CDR3 loop spans 13 amino acids. The CDR3 spells CASMYRGGNEQFF. DNA of the CDR3: TGTGCCAGCATGTACAGGGGAGGCAATGAGCAGTTCTTC.

This chain links TRBV29-1 with TRBJ2-7; TRBD2 matches at 10 bases. CDR3 length equals 15 residues. The junction had 11 bases not matched to a gene; V was cut back by 3 bases and J by 6 bases. The germline CDR1 and CDR2 sequences are SQVTM and ANQGSEA. CDR3 nucleotides: TGCAGCGTTGACGGGGTTAGCGGGAGGTCCACCGAGCAGTACTTC. Its translation: CSVDGVSGRSTEQYF.

This rearrangement joins TRBV7-2 to TRBJ2-3; no definite D call. Per germline, CDR1 SGHTA and CDR2 FQGNSA. The CDR3 has 13 residues. Trimming removed 5 bases at V and 1 base at J, with 7 bases between. The chain's CDR3 is CASSLKGTDTQYF. CDR3 nucleotide sequence: TGTGCCAGCAGCCTCAAGGGCACAGATACGCAGTATTTT. The whole variable domain, filled in from reference TRBV7-2 and TRBJ2-3, reads GAGVSQSPSNKVTEKGKDVELRCDPISGHTALYWYRQSLGQGLEFLIYFQGNSAPDKSGLPSDRFSAERTGGSVSTLTIQRTQQEDSAVYLCASSLKGTDTQYFGPGTRLTVL.

The rearrangement joins TRBV5-1 to TRBJ2-2; 8 positions agree with TRBD2. Germline-derived CDR1 and CDR2 are SGHRS and YFSETQ. This CDR3 is built from 15 residues. V was clipped by 5 bases and J by 1 base; unmatched bases: 4. The CDR3 nucleotides are TGCGCCAGCAGGGGCGGGAGGCAGAACACCGGGGAGCTGTTTTTT. Translated, it gives CASRGGRQNTGELFF.

The rearrangement links TRBV11-2 to TRBJ2-7; no reliable D call. Germline lookup yields CDR1 SGHAT and CDR2 FQNNGV. The CDR3 runs to 11 residues. V lost 5 bases, J lost 2 bases, and 4 bases lay in between. The CDR3 reads CASSTAYEQYF. CDR3 DNA: TGTGCCAGCAGCACCGCCTACGAGCAGTACTTC. The complete variable domain, with remaining parts taken from reference TRBV11-2 and TRBJ2-7, reads EAGVAQSPRYKIIEKRQSVAFWCNPISGHATLYWYQQILGQGPKLLIQFQNNGVVDDSQLPKDRFSAERLKGVDSTLKIQPAKLEDSAVYLCASSTAYEQYFGPGTRLTVT.

The rearrangement links TRBV20-1 to TRBJ1-2; the D is unclear. This CDR3 is built from 9 residues. V was pared by 5 bases and J by 5 bases, with 3 bases between. Germline lookup yields CDR1 DFQATT and CDR2 SNEGSKA (reference sequence). CDR3 DNA sequence: TGCAGTGCTCAATATGGCTACACCTTC. It specifies CSAQYGYTF.

This clone was detected only once. V gene TRBV30 combines with J gene TRBJ2-7, with D perhaps assigned TRBD1 or TRBD2 (7 bases each). The germline gives CDR1 GTSNPN, CDR2 SVGIG (reference sequence). CDR3 length: 14 residues. V lost 0 bases to trimming and J lost 6 bases, with 15 bases between them. The CDR3 spells CAWSVQGGGGEQYF. CDR3 bases: TGTGCCTGGAGTGTACAGGGAGGGGGCGGCGAGCAGTACTTC.

The chain recombines TRBV5-1 with TRBJ2-7; D not resolved. The CDR3 sequence is 13 residues long. Germline V CDR1 and CDR2: SGHRS, YFSETQ. The ends were cut back, 1 base at V and 5 bases at J, with 10 bases in the middle. CDR3 nucleotides: TGCGCCAGCAGCTTGTTAACCGGTCACGAGCAGTACTTC. Residues: CASSLLTGHEQYF.

The chain is built from TRBV23-1 and TRBJ2-1, with 9 positions matching TRBD2. TRBV23-1 is reported as an ORF; its role is uncertain. The CDR3 spans 17 residues. Trimming took 4 bases from V and 5 from J; bases not matched to a gene: 12. The CDR3 protein is CASSPDGLAGFNNEQFF. In DNA form, the CDR3 reads TGCGCCAGCAGTCCAGACGGGCTAGCGGGATTTAACAATGAGCAGTTCTTC.

This chain joins TRBV6-6 and TRBJ1-1; D unclear. The length of the CDR3 is 14 residues. Trimming left V 7 bases short and J 1 base short, with 13 bases between. CDR1 is MNHNY and CDR2 is SVGAGI in the germline V gene (reference sequence). The CDR3 DNA reads as TGTGCCAGCACTGTCCCCCGGGCGAACACTGAAGCTTTCTTT. Protein: CASTVPRANTEAFF.

Note on this clone: A junction boundary mismatches the germline segment, possibly from a read error. The chain uses TRBV27 and TRBJ1-4; D is ambiguous. This CDR3 is built from 13 residues. CDR1 and CDR2 from the germline V gene are MNHEY and SMNVEV (reference sequence). CDR3 region: CASSRRASEKLFF. DNA for the CDR3: TGTGCTAGCAGCAGGAGGGCTAGTGAAAAACTGTTTTTT. Supplemented by reference TRBV27 and TRBJ1-4, the full variable domain reads EAQVTQNPRYLITVTGKKLTVTCSQNMNHEYMSWYRQDPGLGLRQIYYSMNVEVTDKGDVPEGYKVSRKEKRNFPLILESPSPNQTSLYFCASSRRASEKLFFGSGTQLSVL.

This chain connects TRBV30 to TRBJ1-2; TRBD1 matches 10 bases. Germline CDR1 GTSNPN, CDR2 SVGIG (reference sequence). CDR3 size: 13 residues. V trimming: 3 bases; J trimming: 6 bases; junction bases outside the gene matches: 4. This CDR3 reads CAWSRQGANGYTF. CDR3 DNA: TGTGCCTGGAGCCGACAGGGGGCGAATGGCTACACCTTC.

J is TRBJ2-3 and V is TRBV7-2; D ambiguous. Germline CDR1 is SGHTA and CDR2 is FQGNSA. CDR3 length: 14 residues. V was cut by 1 base and J by 6 bases, with 11 bases left in between. CDR3 nucleotides: TGTGCCAGCAGCTTAGGTGGGCCCGGGGATACGCAGTATTTT. Its protein product is CASSLGGPGDTQYF. The full variable domain, completed using reference TRBV7-2 and TRBJ2-3, is GAGVSQSPSNKVTEKGKDVELRCDPISGHTALYWYRQSLGQGLEFLIYFQGNSAPDKSGLPSDRFSAERTGGSVSTLTIQRTQQEDSAVYLCASSLGGPGDTQYFGPGTRLTVL.

V usage is TRBV28 and J usage is TRBJ2-7; D remains ambiguous. CDR3 length: 14 amino acids. V lost 3 bases to trimming and J lost 2 bases, with 11 bases between them. The germline gives CDR1 MDHEN, CDR2 SYDVKM. This CDR3 reads CASSFQLITYEQYF. The DNA of the CDR3 is TGTGCCAGCAGTTTCCAGTTGATAACCTACGAGCAGTACTTC.

The chain employs TRBV4-1 and TRBJ2-1, with D unresolved. CDR3 length equals 16 residues. Germline V gene lookup returns CDR1 MGHRA and CDR2 YSYEKL. V was trimmed by 5 bases and J by 0 bases, leaving 14 bases between them. In DNA, the CDR3 is TGCGCCAGCAGCAAACGGACCCTGATCTCCTACAATGAGCAGTTCTTC. Protein: CASSKRTLISYNEQFF.

The rearrangement links TRBV19 to TRBJ2-7; D possibly uses TRBD1 or TRBD2 (5 bases each). With 4 bases removed from V and 3 bases from J, the gap between germline ends came to 16 bases. The CDR3 is 15 residues long. Germline CDR1 LNHDA, CDR2 SQIVND (reference sequence). The CDR3: CASSSHWGKGYEQYF. In nucleotides, the CDR3 is TGTGCCAGTAGTAGCCATTGGGGGAAGGGCTACGAGCAGTACTTC.

This clone occurred once. The DNA for the CDR3 is TGCGCCAGCAGCCAAGATTTACGACTGCCGAACACCGGGGAGCTGTTTTTT. Translation gives CASSQDLRLPNTGELFF. The chain is built from TRBV4-1 and TRBJ2-2, with unresolved D. The germline CDR1 and CDR2 sequences are MGHRA and YSYEKL. V lost 0 bases and J lost 0, with 11 bases in between. The CDR3 extends over 17 amino acids.

This sequence joins TRBV7-2 and TRBJ2-1; 8 nucleotides align to TRBD2. From germline, CDR1 is SGHTA and CDR2 FQGNSA. The CDR3 loop spans 15 amino acids. V dropped 2 bases and J dropped 8; count of bases not matched to a gene: 8. CDR3 DNA sequence: TGTGCCAGCAGCTTACTACCTAGCGGGCGCGATGAGCAGTTCTTC. Its protein is CASSLLPSGRDEQFF.

The V call is TRBV18, the J call TRBJ1-1; D possibly corresponds to TRBD1 (6 bases). Germline-derived CDR1 and CDR2 are KGHSH and LQKENI. The CDR3 has 12 amino acids. Between the trimmed V and J ends, which lost 9 bases and 5 bases, there was a span of 13 bases. As DNA, the CDR3 is TGTGCCAGTACAACAGGGCGGACTGAAGCTTTCTTT. It yields the protein CASTTGRTEAFF. Drawing the rest from reference TRBV18 and TRBJ1-1, the complete variable domain is NAGVMQNPRHLVRRRGQEARLRCSPMKGHSHVYWYRQLPEEGLKFMVYLQKENIIDESGMPKERFSAEFPKEGPSILRIQQVVRGDSAAYFCASTTGRTEAFFGQGTRLTVV.

The DNA of the CDR3 is TGTGCCAGCAGCGCCGGGAGCTCCTACGAGCAGTACTTC. Its translation is CASSAGSSYEQYF. This sequence joins TRBV9 and TRBJ2-7; weak D call: TRBD2 (6 bases). V lost 3 bases, J lost 0 bases, and 7 bases lay in between. Germline V CDR1 and CDR2: SGDLS, YYNGEE. The length of the CDR3 is 13 residues.

The V gene is TRBV9, the J gene TRBJ1-2; 7 bases map to TRBD1. V lost 0 bases to trimming and J lost 4 bases; unmatched junction nucleotides: 0. This CDR3 contains 13 residues. Germline V CDR1 and CDR2: SGDLS, YYNGEE. CDR3 nucleotides: TGTGCCAGCAGCGTAGGACAGGGCTATGGCTACACCTTC. Protein sequence: CASSVGQGYGYTF. The whole variable domain, remainder taken from reference TRBV9 and TRBJ1-2, is DSGVTQTPKHLITATGQRVTLRCSPRSGDLSVYWYQQSLDQGLQFLIQYYNGEERAKGNILERFSAQQFPDLHSELNLSSLELGDSALYFCASSVGQGYGYTFGSGTRLTVV.

This sequence joins TRBV15 and TRBJ2-7, with 13 bases matching TRBD2. Germline assignment: CDR1 LNHNV and CDR2 YYDKDF (reference sequence). The CDR3 contains 17 residues. J lost 9 bases, V lost 1 base, and 12 bases had no gene match. DNA of the CDR3: TGTGCCACCAGCAGAGTAGGACTAGCGGGAGAGGTTATGTGGCAGTACTTC. Protein product: CATSRVGLAGEVMWQYF. Together with reference TRBV15 and TRBJ2-7, the CDR3 gives the full variable domain: DAMVIQNPRYQVTQFGKPVTLSCSQTLNHNVMYWYQQKSSQAPKLLFHYYDKDFNNEADTPDNFQSRRPNTSFCFLDIRSPGLGDTAMYLCATSRVGLAGEVMWQYFGPGTRLTVT.